Detailed here is one T cell receptor (beta chain). Antigen unknown. Germline lookup yields CDR1 MGHRA and CDR2 YSYEKL. CDR3 length: 16 amino acids. Losses at the gene ends were 4 bases for V and 0 bases for J; bases not matched to a gene: 5. The sample originates from a study of regulatory T cells in long-lasting Graves disease. Study background: Prior antithyroid drug treatment in newly diagnosed Graves' patients lasted under 3 months. Study-level results: Segments TRBV28, TRBJ1-2 and TRBJ2-5 showed preferential usage in persistent disease.

The time point: newly diagnosed GD, antithyroid drugs for less than 3 months. RNA extracted from PBMCs served as the sequencing template. According to the study, TCR beta libraries were built with iRepertoire HTBI primers and CDR3-region Arm-PCR. Original methodology: Identification yielded 62 TRBV and 14 TRBJ segments across samples. MiXCR, applied by TCRdb to the multiplex PCR reads, yields one record per CDR3 protein. TCRdb's processing, not the authors', yielded these V and J calls. Altogether 350,000 to 500,000 distinct CDR3 sequences are present, about a sixth being singletons, with the ten largest covering about 23%. The sample was also reused in another study, on T cells in Graves' hyperthyroidism and ophthalmopathy.

The TCR was taken from a young woman with Graves disease. The sample in question was peripheral blood mononuclear cells (PBMCs), obtained at new diagnosis, from a patient treated with antithyroid drugs. The J gene is TRBJ2-3, the V gene TRBV4-1, with 9 bases lining up with TRBD1. CDR3 in amino acids: CASSRRTGASTDTQYF. CDR3 bases: TGCGCCAGCAGCCGACGGACAGGGGCTAGCACAGATACGCAGTATTTT.